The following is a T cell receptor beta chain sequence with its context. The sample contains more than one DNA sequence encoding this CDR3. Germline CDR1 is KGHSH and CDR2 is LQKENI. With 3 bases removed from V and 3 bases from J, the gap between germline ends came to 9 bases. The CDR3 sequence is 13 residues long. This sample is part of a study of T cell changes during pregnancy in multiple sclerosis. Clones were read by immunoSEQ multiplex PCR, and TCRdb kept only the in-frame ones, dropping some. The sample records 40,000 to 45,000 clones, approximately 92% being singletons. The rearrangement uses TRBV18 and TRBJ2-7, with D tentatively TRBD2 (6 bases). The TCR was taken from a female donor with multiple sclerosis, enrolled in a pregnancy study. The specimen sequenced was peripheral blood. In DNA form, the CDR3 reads TGTGCCAGCTCACCGGGAGCGGGCTACGAGCAGTACTTC. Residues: CASSPGAGYEQYF.